This entry lists 20 T cell receptor beta chains sequenced from one sample in a study of blood T cell repertoires in COVID-19. Assay: immunoSEQ multiplex PCR; the TCRdb copy retains only in-frame clones and omits some. The sample includes roughly 82,000 clones, around 91% of them seen just once. The specimen was peripheral blood. These receptor sequences come from a woman between 50 and 59 years old in a cohort sampled during active COVID-19.

This clone was seen once. The V and J genes are TRBV12-3 or TRBV12-4 and TRBJ2-1; 8 bases are a match to TRBD2. After removal of 6 bases from V and 8 bases from J, the junction contained 6 bases not matched to a gene. The CDR3 runs to 13 residues. The CDR3 DNA reads as TGTGCCAGCAGCCTAGCAGCGGGAGATGAGCAGTTCTTC. Amino acids: CASSLAAGDEQFF.

The chain links TRBV7-9 to TRBJ2-2; 7 nucleotides match TRBD2. CDR3 length equals 15 residues. From germline, CDR1 is SEHNR and CDR2 FQNEAQ (reference sequence). Trimming took 0 bases from V and 5 from J; bases not matched to a gene: 3. The CDR3 DNA follows: TGTGCCAGCAGCTTAGCGTACGGGGGGACCGGGGAGCTGTTTTTT. Its translation: CASSLAYGGTGELFF.

The chain recombines TRBV29-1 with TRBJ1-2; 9 bases fit TRBD1. The CDR3 is 15 residues long. The V segment lost 7 bases and the J segment 1 base; nucleotides outside the gene matches: 10. Per germline, CDR1 SQVTM and CDR2 ANQGSEA. CDR3 bases: TGCAGCGCCGGGGGACAGGGATCCCTTAACTATGGCTACACCTTC. It encodes CSAGGQGSLNYGYTF.

CDR3 sequence (DNA): TGTGCCAGCAGTGTCCCACAGGGGGCTGGTACTGAAGCTTTCTTT. As protein: CASSVPQGAGTEAFF. This chain joins TRBV28 and TRBJ1-1, with TRBD1 identical over 9 bases. Germline V gives CDR1 MDHEN, CDR2 SYDVKM. CDR3 length: 15 residues. V lost 5 bases and J lost 5; bases outside the gene matches: 9.

The chain combines TRBV7-9 with TRBJ2-1, with 8 positions matching TRBD2. Unmatched junction bases numbered 6, after V lost 8 bases and J lost 0 bases. Germline V gene data show CDR1 as SEHNR and CDR2 as FQNEAQ (reference sequence). The CDR3 sequence is 15 residues long. This chain's CDR3 is CASGAGASSYNEQFF. CDR3 bases: TGTGCCAGCGGAGCGGGGGCCAGCTCCTACAATGAGCAGTTCTTC.

This clone was seen once. This sequence joins TRBV28 and TRBJ1-5; the match to TRBD1 covers 7 bases. In germline, CDR1 is MDHEN, CDR2 SYDVKM. This CDR3 has 14 residues. Trimming at V came to 6 bases and at J to 4 bases, leaving 6 bases not matched to a gene. The CDR3 loop reads CASREPGGNQPQHF. Written as DNA, the CDR3 is TGTGCCAGCAGAGAGCCAGGGGGTAATCAGCCCCAGCATTTT.

CDR3 nucleotide sequence: TGTGCCAGCAGGGGACTAGCGGGAGGTACCCCCTTCTTCAATGAGCAGTTCTTC. Translating gives CASRGLAGGTPFFNEQFF. The chain is built from TRBV11-2 and TRBJ2-1, with 15 nucleotides matching TRBD2. The germline CDR1 and CDR2 sequences are SGHAT and FQNNGV. The V segment lost 6 bases and the J segment 6 bases; nucleotides outside the gene matches: 12. The CDR3 contains 18 residues.

The CDR3 nucleotides are TGTGCCAGCACTCCTTCTAGAGGGGGCTACGAGCAGTACTTC. Translation: CASTPSRGGYEQYF. The genes are TRBV28 and TRBJ2-7; D is perhaps TRBD1 (6 bases). Germline V gives CDR1 MDHEN, CDR2 SYDVKM. CDR3 length equals 14 residues. V shed 7 bases and J shed 3 bases, with 16 bases lying between them. The full variable domain, its missing parts supplied by reference TRBV28 and TRBJ2-7, is DVKVTQSSRYLVKRTGEKVFLECVQDMDHENMFWYRQDPGLGLRLIYFSYDVKMKEKGDIPEGYSVSREKKERFSLILESASTNQTSMYLCASTPSRGGYEQYFGPGTRLTVT.

Worth noting for this clone: The junction does not match germline at one end; this may be a read error. V gene TRBV7-9 combines with J gene TRBJ2-7; 11 bases align to TRBD1. The CDR3 covers 16 residues. CDR1 is SEHNR and CDR2 is FQNEAQ in the germline V gene (reference sequence). The CDR3 nucleotides read TGTGCCAGCAGCAACTCCCCTCCGGGACAGGGGGTCCCTGGGTCTTTC. Protein: CASSNSPPGQGVPGSF.

This chain links TRBV10-2 with TRBJ2-7; 12 bases match TRBD1. Per the germline V gene, CDR1 is WSHSY and CDR2 is SAAADI. V lost 4 bases, J lost 4 bases, and 5 bases stayed unmatched. This CDR3 is built from 15 residues. CDR3 amino acids: CASSGRDRGQYEQYF. In DNA, the CDR3 is TGCGCCAGCAGTGGGCGGGACAGGGGGCAATACGAGCAGTACTTC.

The rearrangement uses TRBV11-3 and TRBJ2-1; TRBD2 matches at 7 bases. The CDR3 has 15 amino acids. Germline assignment: CDR1 SGHNT and CDR2 YENEEA. The ends lost 9 bases at V and 4 bases at J; junction bases unmatched: 12. The DNA for the CDR3 is TGTGCCAGGGGGAACGGCGGGAGAGAGTACAATGAGCAGTTCTTC. Translating gives CARGNGGREYNEQFF.

V usage is TRBV5-1 and J usage is TRBJ1-1; D gene uncertain. CDR1 and CDR2 (germline): SGHRS, YFSETQ. Trimming pared 2 bases from V and 1 base from J, leaving 9 bases between. The CDR3 sequence is 14 residues long. The CDR3 sequence: CASSFYLGNTEAFF. The CDR3 DNA is TGCGCCAGCAGCTTCTATCTTGGGAACACTGAAGCTTTCTTT.

This clone was counted a few times. This chain uses TRBV29-1 with TRBJ2-3; 9 bases fit TRBD2. The CDR3 consists of 14 residues. Germline loops: CDR1 SQVTM, CDR2 ANQGSEA. Trimming cost V 6 bases and J 3 bases; bases outside gene matches: 7. The CDR3 loop reads CSVYSGRMTDTQYF. The CDR3 DNA reads TGCAGCGTGTATAGCGGGAGAATGACAGATACGCAGTATTTT.

The chain is built from TRBV15 and TRBJ2-3; 9 bases are shared with TRBD1. CDR1 and CDR2 from the germline V gene are LNHNV and YYDKDF (reference sequence). V gave up 1 base and J gave up 2 bases; unmatched junction bases: 10. The CDR3 runs 18 residues. The CDR3 region is CATSRAPTGTGNTDTQYF. DNA of the CDR3: TGTGCCACCAGCAGAGCCCCTACGGGGACAGGGAACACAGATACGCAGTATTTT.

The chain recombines TRBV6-4 with TRBJ2-2, with 7 positions matching TRBD2. Germline V gene sequence: CDR1 MRHNA, CDR2 SNTAGT. The CDR3 totals 16 residues. J gave up 6 bases and V 4 bases, and 11 bases lay outside the gene matches. CDR3: CASSAFHGEGAGELFF. CDR3 DNA sequence: TGTGCCAGCAGTGCCTTTCACGGGGAGGGCGCCGGGGAGCTGTTTTTT.

Worth noting for this clone: Sequence at one end of the junction differs from germline and may be a read error. The same CDR3 also results from other DNA sequences found in this sample. V usage is TRBV28 and J usage is TRBJ1-1; 7 positions agree with TRBD1. The CDR3 runs to 14 residues. The germline gives CDR1 MDHEN, CDR2 SYDVKM. CDR3 nucleotide sequence: TGTGCCAGCAGTCTCCAGGGGGTTTGGACTGAAGCTTTTTTT. It yields the protein CASSLQGVWTEAFF.

This clone showed up just once. The V gene is TRBV19, the J gene TRBJ2-1; TRBD2 matches at 7 bases. V dropped 2 bases and J dropped 4; count of bases not matched to a gene: 5. This CDR3 region has 15 residues. Germline V lookup: CDR1 LNHDA, CDR2 SQIVND (reference sequence). CDR3 protein: CASSIQSGTYNEQFF. CDR3 DNA sequence: TGTGCCAGTAGTATACAGAGCGGGACTTACAATGAGCAGTTCTTC. Full variable domain (rest looked up from reference TRBV19 and TRBJ2-1): DGGITQSPKYLFRKEGQNVTLSCEQNLNHDAMYWYRQDPGQGLRLIYYSQIVNDFQKGDIAEGYSVSREKKESFPLTVTSAQKNPTAFYLCASSIQSGTYNEQFFGPGTRLTVL.

The rearrangement uses TRBV11-2 and TRBJ2-7, with 11 bases aligning to TRBD2. The length of the CDR3 is 15 residues. Per the germline V gene, CDR1 is SGHAT and CDR2 is FQNNGV. The V gene end was trimmed by 1 base and the J gene end by 4 bases; junction bases not matched to a gene: 3. The CDR3 loop reads CASSLGLAGRYEQYF. Here the CDR3 DNA reads TGTGCCAGCAGCTTAGGACTAGCGGGAAGGTACGAGCAGTACTTC.

The chain links TRBV11-1 to TRBJ1-1; TRBD1 matches at 8 bases. CDR1 and CDR2 (germline): SGHAT, FQDESV (reference sequence). The CDR3 loop spans 16 amino acids. Losses at the gene ends were 5 bases for V and 4 bases for J; bases not matched to a gene: 12. The CDR3 sequence: CASSPYGQGGSTEAFF. The CDR3, as DNA: TGTGCCAGCAGCCCCTACGGACAGGGCGGGTCCACTGAAGCTTTCTTT.

The gene calls are TRBV19 and TRBJ2-3; D may be TRBD1 (8 bases). Trimming removed 5 bases from V and 6 bases from J, with 15 bases in between. The CDR3 spans 14 residues. Germline values: CDR1 LNHDA, CDR2 SQIVND (reference sequence). This chain's CDR3 is CASSSTGGEDTQYF. In nucleotides, the CDR3 is TGTGCCAGTAGTTCTACAGGGGGGGAGGATACGCAGTATTTT.